The clone carrying this T cell receptor beta chain was seen a single time. This record comes from a study of blood T cell repertoires in COVID-19. Germline V gives CDR1 MGHDK, CDR2 SYGVNS. The CDR3 covers 16 residues. Trimming took 3 bases from V and 2 from J; bases not matched to a gene: 9. The protocol was immunoSEQ multiplex PCR, while the TCRdb copy is restricted to in-frame clones and leaves out a portion. The sample yields under 250,000 clones, roughly four fifths seen once. This chain joins TRBV25-1 and TRBJ1-2, with TRBD1 identical over 7 bases. The source material was peripheral blood. This TCR was sampled from a woman between 70 and 85 years old with acute or convalescent COVID-19. CDR3: CASSDHLGTANYGYTF. The CDR3 DNA reads as TGTGCCAGCAGTGATCACCTCGGGACAGCAAACTATGGCTACACCTTC.